The 4 T cell receptor beta chains below were found in one sample sequenced in a study of T cell responses to AZD1222 COVID-19 vaccine. Generated by immunoSEQ multiplex PCR, the TCRdb table keeps only in-frame clones and is missing some. Among under 150,000 clones listed, roughly nine tenths were seen once. Here the sequenced sample was peripheral blood, taken 28 days after the second AZD1222 dose. The source of these receptors is an adult who received the AZD1222 COVID-19 vaccine.

This clone was seen a single time. This sequence joins TRBV18 and TRBJ2-1; TRBD1 might be the D (6 bases). Germline assignment: CDR1 KGHSH and CDR2 LQKENI. Trimming removed 3 bases at V and 3 bases at J, with 12 bases between. The CDR3 spans 15 residues. CDR3 sequence: CASSPSRTDYNEQFF. The CDR3 nucleotides read TGTGCCAGCTCACCTTCCCGGACAGACTACAATGAGCAGTTCTTC.

The chain has TRBV9 and TRBJ1-2, with no clear D. CDR1 SGDLS and CDR2 YYNGEE come from the germline V gene. CDR3 length: 15 amino acids. Trimming took 3 bases from V and 0 from J, leaving 12 bases between them. The DNA for the CDR3 is TGTGCCAGCAGCGGTCAGACTGAAGCTAACTATGGCTACACCTTC. It codes for CASSGQTEANYGYTF.

CDR3 nucleotides: TGTGCCATCAGTGACCGGGGGGGCTATGGCTACACCTTC. This codes for CAISDRGGYGYTF. This chain joins TRBV10-3 and TRBJ1-2, with TRBD1 as a possible D gene (5 bases). The CDR3 runs 13 residues. Trimming stripped 3 bases from V and 4 bases from J, with 9 bases between. The germline CDR1 and CDR2 sequences are ENHRY and SYGVKD.

The V call is TRBV28, the J call TRBJ1-5; TRBD1 agrees at 12 bases. V lost 11 bases, J lost 5 bases, and 13 bases stayed unmatched. The CDR3 consists of 16 residues. Germline-derived CDR1 and CDR2 are MDHEN and SYDVKM. The CDR3 spells CAAGQGASTRYQPQHF. The CDR3 coding sequence is TGTGCCGCGGGACAGGGGGCGTCTACGAGGTATCAGCCCCAGCATTTT.